The 16 T cell receptor beta chains reported below all come from one sample, sequenced in a study of T cell repertoires in cytomegalovirus infection. TCRdb processed the reads anew with MiXCR; each CDR3 protein has one entry. The sample contains 110,000 to 150,000 distinct CDR3 sequences, 30% to 40% of which appear only once. The antigens these receptors bind are not known. The sequencing used CD8+ T cells from cultured PBMCs, collected from culture after CMV antigen stimulation. Every receptor here comes from a human donor in good health (CMV status not recorded). Some clones in this sample may be carry-over from other donors' samples.

This chain uses TRBV29-1 with TRBJ2-1; D may be TRBD2 (6 bases). Per the germline V gene, CDR1 is SQVTM and CDR2 is ANQGSEA. The CDR3 totals 15 residues. Trimming left V 4 bases short and J 2 bases short, with 15 bases between. The CDR3 DNA follows: TGCAGCGTTGGGGGGGACGCAACGGCCTACAATGAGCAGTTCTTC. Translating it yields CSVGGDATAYNEQFF.

The chain recombines TRBV5-6 with TRBJ2-7, with D perhaps TRBD1 (6 bases). Looked up from germline, CDR1 is SGHDT and CDR2 is YYEEEE. The CDR3 loop spans 15 amino acids. Trimming stripped 4 bases from V and 4 bases from J, with 18 bases between. The CDR3 DNA sequence: TGTGCCAGCAGCCTGTCGTCGGGACACATATACGAGCAGTACTTC. Its protein is CASSLSSGHIYEQYF.

The sample holds many counts of this clonotype. This chain joins TRBV7-3 and TRBJ1-1; D call uncertain. The CDR3 loop spans 13 amino acids. Per germline, CDR1 SGHTA and CDR2 FQGTGA. Trimming removed 5 bases at V and 8 bases at J, with 15 bases between. CDR3 region: CASSPRRTEEAFF. The CDR3, as DNA: TGTGCCAGCAGCCCCCGGCGGACGGAGGAAGCTTTCTTT.

This clonotype was detected many times. The rearrangement links TRBV7-9 to TRBJ2-1; D call uncertain. Germline V gene lookup returns CDR1 SEHNR and CDR2 FQNEAQ (reference sequence). CDR3 size: 12 residues. Trimming stripped 5 bases from V and 3 bases from J, with 5 bases between. The CDR3 DNA follows: TGTGCCAGCAGCCCGGACTACAATGAGCAGTTCTTC. Amino acid sequence: CASSPDYNEQFF.

This clonotype was seen at least ten times. The gene calls are TRBV27 and TRBJ2-1, with D unclear. The CDR3 extends over 14 amino acids. Germline loops: CDR1 MNHEY, CDR2 SMNVEV (reference sequence). V was pared by 6 bases and J by 0 bases, with 9 bases between. The CDR3: CASSLQDSYNEQFF. CDR3 nucleotides: TGTGCCAGCAGCCTCCAGGACTCCTACAATGAGCAGTTCTTC.

The gene calls are TRBV10-3 and TRBJ1-2; D not resolved. The CDR3 has 12 amino acids. CDR1 and CDR2 from the germline V gene are ENHRY and SYGVKD. Trimming left V 7 bases short and J 5 bases short, with 11 bases between. CDR3 coding DNA: TGTGCCATCAATGGAGGGCCATATGGCTACACCTTC. It codes for CAINGGPYGYTF.

The chain couples TRBV6-1 to TRBJ2-7; the match to TRBD1 covers 10 bases. Trimming cost V 10 bases and J 6 bases; bases outside gene matches: 12. From germline, CDR1 is MNHNS and CDR2 SASEGT. CDR3 length equals 14 residues. The CDR3 nucleotides read TGTGCCACCCGTGTGGGGACAGGGGTAGGCGAGCAGTACTTC. Encoded protein: CATRVGTGVGEQYF.

The chain has TRBV12-3 or TRBV12-4 and TRBJ1-5; D uncertain. The CDR3 extends over 14 amino acids. V gave up 5 bases and J gave up 3 bases, with 11 bases separating them. CDR3 DNA sequence: TGTGCCAGCAGTCTACACCTAACCAATCAGCCCCAGCATTTT. Its protein is CASSLHLTNQPQHF.

J is TRBJ1-1 and V is TRBV25-1, with TRBD1 as a possible D gene (5 bases). This CDR3 has 12 amino acids. Germline-derived CDR1 and CDR2 are MGHDK and SYGVNS. Trimming left V 9 bases short and J 0 bases short, with 8 bases between. The CDR3 DNA sequence: TGTGCCAGTAAGGGGTTGAACACTGAAGCTTTCTTT. Protein product: CASKGLNTEAFF.

This clonotype was recorded at least ten times. The chain has TRBV6-6 and TRBJ1-2, with 8 bases that match TRBD1. Germline values: CDR1 MNHNY, CDR2 SVGAGI (reference sequence). Losses at the gene ends were 6 bases for V and 6 bases for J; bases not matched to a gene: 6. This CDR3 is built from 13 residues. The CDR3 sequence is CASSHDRGDGYTF. The DNA of the CDR3 is TGTGCCAGCAGCCACGACAGGGGTGATGGCTACACCTTC.

This clonotype was recorded a few times. This chain links TRBV19 with TRBJ2-1; TRBD2 matches 8 bases. Germline lookup yields CDR1 LNHDA and CDR2 SQIVND (reference sequence). Trimming cost V 7 bases and J 6 bases; bases outside gene matches: 11. The CDR3 is made up of 15 amino acids. CDR3 residues: CASTTGTRAPNEQFF. CDR3 in DNA: TGTGCCAGTACCACCGGGACTAGGGCCCCCAATGAGCAGTTCTTC.

CDR3 DNA: TGTGCCAGCAGCCCCTTTTACACTAGCGACGATACGCAGTATTTT. It yields the protein CASSPFYTSDDTQYF. The chain combines TRBV6-5 with TRBJ2-3, with 7 bases matching TRBD2. This CDR3 comprises 15 residues. Germline assignment: CDR1 MNHEY and CDR2 SVGAGI. J gave up 6 bases and V 6 bases, and 12 bases lay outside the gene matches.

This sequence joins TRBV4-1 and TRBJ1-5; D gene unclear. The V gene's germline CDR1 is MGHRA and CDR2 YSYEKL. The V end lost 0 bases, the J end lost 15 bases, and 12 bases lay between the germline ends. This CDR3 region has 12 residues. CDR3 amino acids: CASSQDGRVRHF. The CDR3 bases are TGCGCCAGCAGCCAAGATGGGCGGGTCCGGCATTTT.

The V call is TRBV6-1, the J call TRBJ2-5; D is perhaps TRBD1 or TRBD2 (5 bases each). V gave up 6 bases and J gave up 5 bases, with 13 bases separating them. In germline, CDR1 is MNHNS, CDR2 SASEGT. The CDR3 runs to 13 residues. The CDR3 DNA follows: TGTGCCAGCAGAGGGTCTTGGGGGGAGACCCAGTACTTC. Protein sequence: CASRGSWGETQYF.

The gene calls are TRBV7-6 and TRBJ2-1; 9 nucleotides line up with TRBD2. CDR1 SGHVS and CDR2 FNYEAQ come from the germline V gene. This CDR3 is 15 amino acids long. The V and J ends lost 0 bases and 6 bases, in that order; junction bases with no gene match: 3. CDR3 protein: CASSLASGGGNEQFF. DNA of the CDR3: TGTGCCAGCAGCTTAGCTAGCGGGGGAGGCAATGAGCAGTTCTTC. The variable domain in full, with the rest retrieved from reference TRBV7-6 and TRBJ2-1, is GAGVSQSPRYKVTKRGQDVALRCDPISGHVSLYWYRQALGQGPEFLTYFNYEAQQDKSGLPNDRFSAERPEGSISTLTIQRTEQRDSAMYRCASSLASGGGNEQFFGPGTRLTVL.

This clonotype was seen only a few times. The rearrangement joins TRBV27 to TRBJ1-1; no definite D call. The V end was cut by 7 bases, the J end by 8 bases, with 11 bases between. The CDR3 has 11 residues. The germline CDR1 and CDR2 sequences are MNHEY and SMNVEV (reference sequence). The CDR3 loop reads CASTFAGEAFF. The CDR3, as DNA: TGTGCCAGCACCTTTGCCGGGGAAGCTTTCTTT.